This T cell receptor (beta chain) appears in the sequencing data of a study of blood T cell repertoires in COVID-19. The CDR3 is 16 residues long. The J segment lost 0 bases and the V segment lost 1 base, leaving 4 bases of the junction unmatched. The germline V gene encodes CDR1 SGDLS and CDR2 YYNGEE. Here immunoSEQ multiplex PCR was the method, and the copy in TCRdb shows in-frame clones only, minus some. This repertoire shows about 84,000 clones, around 88% found once; its top ten account for approximately 39%. This clonotype was sampled from a man of 80 years or more with active or convalescent COVID-19. V and J are TRBV9 and TRBJ2-3, with 8 nucleotides matching TRBD2. Input material: peripheral blood. The CDR3 bases are TGTGCCAGCAGCGTACTCCCGGGAGGGAGCACAGATACGCAGTATTTT. It yields the protein CASSVLPGGSTDTQYF.